These 9 T cell receptor beta chains were all obtained from the same sample, sequenced in a study of blood T cell repertoires in COVID-19. Libraries were prepared by immunoSEQ multiplex PCR; TCRdb keeps only in-frame clonotypes and omits some of them. The sample gives about 210,000 clones, under 90% of which show up once; 8% to 9.5% is in the top ten. Specimen: PBMCs or T cells enriched from blood (not recorded which). Every receptor here comes from a woman aged 50 to 60 with acute COVID-19.

This sequence joins TRBV19 and TRBJ1-5; 8 nucleotides match TRBD1. Unmatched junction bases numbered 13, after V lost 6 bases and J lost 6 bases. CDR1 is LNHDA, CDR2 SQIVND, per germline (reference sequence). CDR3 size: 16 residues. The CDR3 spells CASRIIGRGLSQPQHF. The CDR3 region has the DNA TGTGCCAGTAGGATAATAGGCAGGGGGCTCAGTCAGCCCCAGCATTTT.

This clone was recorded a few times. The CDR3 nucleotides are TGTGCCAGCAGCGAACAGGGGATAAGCTCCGAGCAGTACTTC. It encodes CASSEQGISSEQYF. The chain carries TRBV6-2 or TRBV6-3 and TRBJ2-7, with TRBD1 identical over 7 bases. The J segment lost 6 bases and the V segment lost 6 bases, leaving 11 bases of the junction unmatched. This CDR3 contains 14 residues. Germline loops: CDR1 MNHEY, CDR2 SVGEGT.

Here the CDR3 DNA reads TGTGCCAGCAGCCAAGGACTAGCGGGAGGCTTCACAGATACGCAGTATTTT. Translated, it gives CASSQGLAGGFTDTQYF. V is TRBV4-2 and J is TRBJ2-3, with 13 bases fitting TRBD2. Trimming cost V 1 base and J 2 bases; bases outside gene matches: 3. The CDR3 contains 17 residues. Germline CDR1 reads LGHNA; CDR2 reads YNFKEQ.

This chain uses TRBV5-1 with TRBJ1-3; 10 nucleotides align to TRBD1. V was pared by 2 bases and J by 2 bases, with 7 bases of the junction left unmatched. This CDR3 contains 17 residues. CDR1 is SGHRS and CDR2 is YFSETQ in the germline V gene. In DNA, the CDR3 is TGCGCCAGCAGCTTCACGCTGACAGGGGGCCCTGGAAACACCATATATTTT. Translated: CASSFTLTGGPGNTIYF.

The J gene is TRBJ1-6, the V gene TRBV19; TRBD1 matches 7 bases. The CDR3 totals 17 residues. Trimming cost V 0 bases and J 4 bases; bases outside gene matches: 6. Germline CDR1 and CDR2: LNHDA and SQIVND (reference sequence). This CDR3 reads CASSIDPGQSYNSPLHF. The CDR3 DNA follows: TGTGCCAGTAGTATAGATCCGGGACAGAGTTATAATTCACCCCTCCACTTT. The full variable domain, rest sourced from reference TRBV19 and TRBJ1-6, is DGGITQSPKYLFRKEGQNVTLSCEQNLNHDAMYWYRQDPGQGLRLIYYSQIVNDFQKGDIAEGYSVSREKKESFPLTVTSAQKNPTAFYLCASSIDPGQSYNSPLHFGNGTRLTVT.

The chain recombines TRBV24-1 with TRBJ2-2; 11 bases line up with TRBD2. CDR3 size: 17 residues. Germline V CDR1 and CDR2: KGHDR, SFDVKD. The J segment lost 5 bases and the V segment lost 1 base, leaving 5 bases of the junction unmatched. CDR3 loop: CATSDFGTSGSTGELFF. In nucleotides, the CDR3 is TGTGCCACCAGTGATTTTGGTACTAGCGGGAGTACCGGGGAGCTGTTTTTT.

This clone has more than one count but fewer than ten. The rearrangement uses TRBV19 and TRBJ1-2, with D tentatively TRBD1 (6 bases). The V gene lost 4 bases and the J gene lost 2 bases, with 8 bases spanning the gap. This CDR3 spans 13 amino acids. Germline V CDR1 and CDR2: LNHDA, SQIVND (reference sequence). In nucleotides, the CDR3 is TGTGCCAGTAGTAGCGACAGGAACTATGGCTACACCTTC. This codes for CASSSDRNYGYTF.

This chain uses TRBV6-5 with TRBJ2-6; D is ambiguous. CDR3 length: 12 residues. V was pared by 9 bases and J by 4 bases, with 7 bases between. CDR1 MNHEY and CDR2 SVGAGI come from the germline V gene. The CDR3 region has the DNA TGTGCCAGTCGTATCGGGGCCAACGTCCTGACTTTC. This sequence encodes CASRIGANVLTF.

The CDR3 reads CASLAGAGQEKLFF. The CDR3 bases are TGTGCCAGCCTTGCGGGGGCCGGTCAAGAAAAACTGTTTTTT. This chain joins TRBV2 and TRBJ1-4, with D possibly being TRBD1 (6 bases). CDR1 is SNHLY, CDR2 FYNNEI, per germline. Trimming took 8 bases from V and 8 from J, leaving 18 bases between them. CDR3 size: 14 residues.